Sequencing of this TCR beta chain was carried out in a study of blood T cells in healthy people across ages. CDR3 length: 13 amino acids. In its sample, this clonotype was seen once. Germline and junction disagree at one end, which may indicate a read error. Next came a second PCR, run for about 6 to 11 cycles, which used a sample-barcoded 5' primer along with a J-beta primer mix. One entry per CDR3 protein, called by TCRdb with MiXCR from the 5' RACE reads. Here the sample spans fewer than 2,000,000 distinct CDR3 sequences, around 36% being singletons. The sequence was obtained from a woman in her twenties or thirties in good health. The J gene is TRBJ2-7, the V gene TRBV12-3 or TRBV12-4; 8 bases agree with TRBD2. What was sequenced was blood. The CDR3 bases are TGTGCCAGCAGCTTGAGCGGGAGCTACAAGCAGTACTTC. Its protein is CASSLSGSYKQYF.